This TCR beta chain originates from a study of response to subunit inactivated influenza vaccine. TCRdb re-analysed the RT-PCR reads in MiXCR, keeping a single row per CDR3 protein. The data hold 650,000 to 800,000 distinct CDR3 sequences, with about 14% observed a single time. This clonotype was counted between two and nine times. The antigen is undetermined. General study points: There was a suggestion from the authors that each seasonal influenza vaccination recruits few new T cells.

The CDR3 contains 14 residues. Germline CDR1 and CDR2: MNHEY and SVGEGT. V shed 0 bases and J 14 bases; nucleotides not matched to a gene: 8. The genes are TRBV6-2 or TRBV6-3 and TRBJ2-4; 9 bases map to TRBD2. Sequenced material: PBMCs from blood, taken less than 15 days before vaccination. The clonotype comes from a man aged 50 to 59 who received an inactivated influenza vaccine. CDR3 loop: CASSYSPSGMDEYF. CDR3 nucleotide sequence: TGTGCCAGCAGTTACTCTCCTAGCGGGATGGATGAGTACTTC.